This T cell receptor beta chain was sequenced for a study of cytomegalovirus exposure and HLA in healthy donors. The study, taken as a whole, reports: Compared with the roughly 700-donor mean, an Asian-associated ancestry cluster reportedly had fewer N-insertions, according to a later analysis.

From germline, CDR1 is SQVTM and CDR2 ANQGSEA. The CDR3 totals 13 residues. V was trimmed by 0 bases and J by 1 base, leaving 3 bases between them. Primers: 60 Vbeta forward and 13 Jbeta reverse. Clones were read by immunoSEQ multiplex PCR, and TCRdb kept only the in-frame ones, dropping some. The sample carries roughly 220,000 clones, 65% to 85% recorded once. On this clone: Its specificity is unknown.

The chain is built from TRBV29-1 and TRBJ2-2; D remains unclear. This TCR was recovered from a middle-aged man in good health and CMV-seronegative. Material: PBMCs. CDR3 amino acids: CSVEDGNTGELFF. CDR3 nucleotides: TGCAGCGTTGAAGACGGGAACACCGGGGAGCTGTTTTTT.